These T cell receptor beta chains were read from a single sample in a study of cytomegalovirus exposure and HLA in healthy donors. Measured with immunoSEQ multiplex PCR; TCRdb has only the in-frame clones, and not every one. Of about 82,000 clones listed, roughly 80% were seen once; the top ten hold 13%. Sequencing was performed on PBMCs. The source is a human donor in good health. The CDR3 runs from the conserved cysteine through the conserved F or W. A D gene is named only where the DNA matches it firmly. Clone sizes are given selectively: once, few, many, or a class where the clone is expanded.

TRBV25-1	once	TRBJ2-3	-	CASSEGGGASTDTQYF	TGTGCCAGCAGTGAGGGAGGCGGGGCCAGCACAGATACGCAGTATTTT
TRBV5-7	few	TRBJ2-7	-	CASTSIRDKKTYYEQYF	TGTGCCAGCACCTCGATCCGGGACAAAAAAACCTACTACGAGCAGTACTTC
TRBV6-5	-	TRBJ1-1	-	CASSYSYRAGGTEAFF	TGTGCCAGCAGTTACTCGTATAGGGCTGGGGGGACTGAAGCTTTCTTT
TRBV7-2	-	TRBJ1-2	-	CASSLAQEHYGYTF	TGTGCCAGCAGCTTAGCACAGGAGCACTATGGCTACACCTTC
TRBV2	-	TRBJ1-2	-	CASSAGTYGYTF	TGTGCCAGCAGTGCCGGGACTTACGGCTACACCTTC
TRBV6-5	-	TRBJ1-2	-	CASSYQEAGEGYTF	TGTGCCAGCAGTTACCAGGAGGCGGGTGAGGGCTACACCTTC
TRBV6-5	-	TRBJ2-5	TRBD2	CASSGTSGSQETQYF	TGTGCCAGCAGTGGGACTAGCGGGAGTCAAGAGACCCAGTACTTC
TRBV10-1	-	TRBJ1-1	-	CASSKSDSNTEAFF	TGCGCCAGCAGTAAGTCGGACAGTAACACTGAAGCTTTCTTT
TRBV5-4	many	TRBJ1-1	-	CASSSPYGMGYTEAFF	TGTGCCAGCAGCTCCCCGTACGGGATGGGTTACACTGAAGCTTTCTTT
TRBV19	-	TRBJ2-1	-	CASSMDSGSYNEQFF	TGTGCCAGTAGTATGGATAGCGGTTCCTACAATGAGCAGTTCTTC
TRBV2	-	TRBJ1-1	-	CASSENRNTEAFF	TGTGCCAGCAGTGAGAACAGGAACACTGAAGCTTTCTTT
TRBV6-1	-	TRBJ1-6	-	CASSLGHYQDSPLHF	TGTGCCAGCAGTCTCGGACATTATCAGGATTCACCCCTCCACTTT
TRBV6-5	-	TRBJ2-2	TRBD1	CASSSGTGNTGELFF	TGTGCCAGCAGTTCCGGGACAGGGAACACCGGGGAGCTGTTTTTT
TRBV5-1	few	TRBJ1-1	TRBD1	CASSPGQGWGTEAFF	TGCGCCAGCAGCCCGGGACAGGGTTGGGGGACTGAAGCTTTCTTT
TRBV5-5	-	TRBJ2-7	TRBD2	CASNPGGLYEQYF	TGTGCCAGCAACCCGGGGGGACTCTACGAGCAGTACTTC
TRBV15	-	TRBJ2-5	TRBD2	CATSRSLGTSGQETQYF	TGTGCCACCAGCAGATCCCTTGGGACTAGCGGACAAGAGACCCAGTACTTC
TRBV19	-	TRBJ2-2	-	CASSIVARGLNTGELFF	TGTGCCAGTAGTATAGTGGCCAGGGGCCTCAACACCGGGGAGCTGTTTTTT
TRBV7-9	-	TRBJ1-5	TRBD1	CASSSYRDRADQPQHF	TGTGCCAGCAGCTCGTACCGGGACAGGGCCGATCAGCCCCAGCATTTT
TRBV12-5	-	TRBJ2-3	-	CASGLVNADTQYF	TGTGCTAGTGGTTTGGTAAATGCGGATACGCAGTATTTT
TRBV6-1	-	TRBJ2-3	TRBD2	CASRIAGRVDTQYF	TGTGCCAGCAGGATAGCGGGGAGGGTAGATACGCAGTATTTT
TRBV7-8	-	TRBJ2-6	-	CASSPTGFSGANVLTF	TGTGCCAGCAGCCCCACAGGTTTCTCTGGGGCCAACGTCCTGACTTTC
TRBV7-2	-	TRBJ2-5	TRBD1	CASSLVTGTGQAETQYF	TGTGCCAGCAGCTTAGTTACCGGGACAGGACAAGCAGAGACCCAGTACTTC
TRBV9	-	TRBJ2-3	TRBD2	CASSAGGADTQYF	TGTGCCAGCAGCGCCGGGGGGGCAGATACGCAGTATTTT
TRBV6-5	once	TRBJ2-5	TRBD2	CASSYGGGGAETQYF	TGTGCCAGCAGTTACGGGGGGGGAGGGGCCGAGACCCAGTACTTC
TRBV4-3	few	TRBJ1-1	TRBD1	CASSPRQGGTEAFF	TGCGCCAGCAGCCCAAGACAGGGGGGCACTGAAGCTTTCTTT
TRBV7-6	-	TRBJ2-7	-	CASSLGQGIYEQYF	TGTGCCAGCAGCTTAGGGCAGGGAATTTACGAGCAGTACTTC
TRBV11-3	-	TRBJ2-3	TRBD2	CASSRGLAVTDTQYF	TGTGCCAGCAGCCGAGGACTAGCGGTCACAGATACGCAGTATTTT
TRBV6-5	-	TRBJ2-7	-	CASSRLAMSSYEQYF	TGTGCCAGCAGTCGGCTAGCGATGAGCTCCTACGAGCAGTACTTC
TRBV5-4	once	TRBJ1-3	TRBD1	CASSSFGTGSGNTIYF	TGTGCCAGCAGCTCCTTCGGGACAGGGTCTGGAAACACCATATATTTT
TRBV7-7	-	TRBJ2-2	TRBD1	CASSERTGLNTGELFF	TGTGCCAGCAGCGAACGGACAGGGTTGAACACCGGGGAGCTGTTTTTT
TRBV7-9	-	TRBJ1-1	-	CASSLGIGGPDTEAFF	TGTGCCAGCAGCTTAGGAATCGGGGGGCCGGACACTGAAGCTTTCTTT
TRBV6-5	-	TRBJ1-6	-	CASSYLSLSYNSPLHF	TGTGCCAGCAGTTACCTAAGCCTCTCCTATAATTCACCCCTCCACTTT
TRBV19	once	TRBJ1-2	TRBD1	CASMGDRAIYGYTF	TGTGCCAGTATGGGGGACAGGGCGATCTATGGCTACACCTTC
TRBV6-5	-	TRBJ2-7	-	CASSSPGTRLTYEQYF	TGTGCCAGCAGTTCACCCGGGACAAGGTTGACCTACGAGCAGTACTTC
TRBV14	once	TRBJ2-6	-	CASSQLERPSGANVLTF	TGTGCCAGCAGCCAACTAGAGAGGCCCTCTGGGGCCAACGTCCTGACTTTC
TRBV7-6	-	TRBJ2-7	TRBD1	CASSQGATPSSYEQYF	TGTGCCAGCAGCCAGGGGGCCACACCGAGCTCCTACGAGCAGTACTTC
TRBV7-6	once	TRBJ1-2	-	CASSLYGRDTDYGYTF	TGTGCCAGCAGCTTATACGGACGGGACACGGACTATGGCTACACCTTC
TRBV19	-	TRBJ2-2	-	CASSIAQHTGELFF	TGTGCCAGTAGTATAGCACAGCACACCGGGGAGCTGTTTTTT
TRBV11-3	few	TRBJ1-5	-	CRALLPQGPCNQPQHF	TGTCGGGCTCTACTCCCCCAGGGTCCCTGCAATCAGCCCCAGCATTTT
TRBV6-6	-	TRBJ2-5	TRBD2	CASSYAGEETQYF	TGTGCCAGCAGTTACGCGGGGGAAGAGACCCAGTACTTC
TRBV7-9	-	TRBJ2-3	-	CASSSRQGTDTQYF	TGTGCCAGCAGCTCCAGACAGGGCACAGATACGCAGTATTTT
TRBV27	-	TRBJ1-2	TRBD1	CASGQGREVHGYTF	TGTGCCAGCGGACAGGGAAGGGAAGTCCATGGCTACACCTTC
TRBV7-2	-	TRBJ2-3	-	CASSFYAGSTDTQYF	TGTGCCAGCAGCTTTTATGCGGGCAGCACAGATACGCAGTATTTT
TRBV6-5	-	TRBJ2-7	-	CASSSRRRTGIYEQYF	TGTGCCAGCAGTTCGAGGAGAAGGACGGGAATCTACGAGCAGTACTTC
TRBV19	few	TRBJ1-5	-	CASRTDINSNQPQHF	TGTGCCAGTAGGACGGACATTAATAGCAATCAGCCCCAGCATTTT
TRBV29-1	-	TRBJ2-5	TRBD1	CSVENTGGSETQYF	TGCAGCGTTGAAAATACAGGGGGCAGCGAGACCCAGTACTTC
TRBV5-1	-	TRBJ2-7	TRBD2	CASSTRLAGGYSYEQYF	TGCGCCAGCAGCACCCGACTAGCGGGGGGGTACTCCTACGAGCAGTACTTC
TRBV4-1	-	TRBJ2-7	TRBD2	CASSQDGGDYEQYF	TGCGCCAGCAGCCAAGATGGGGGGGACTACGAGCAGTACTTC
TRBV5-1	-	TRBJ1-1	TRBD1	CASALDRAVNTEAFF	TGCGCCAGTGCCTTGGACAGGGCTGTGAACACTGAAGCTTTCTTT
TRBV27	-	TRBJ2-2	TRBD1	CAARGRDTGELFF	TGTGCCGCAAGGGGGCGGGACACCGGGGAGCTGTTTTTT
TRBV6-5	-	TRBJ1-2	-	CASSYSKQGGYTF	TGTGCCAGCAGTTACTCGAAGCAGGGTGGCTACACCTTC
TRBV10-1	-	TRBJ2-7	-	CASSESAQGLTEQYF	TGCGCCAGCAGTGAGTCCGCACAGGGTCTGACCGAGCAGTACTTC